The clone carrying this T cell receptor (beta chain) was seen many times. The antigen is unknown. Amplified TCR beta CDR3 regions derived from RNA transcripts. The TCR CDR3 first-round RT-PCR relied on the HTBI primer set. TCRdb re-called the multiplex PCR reads through MiXCR, storing one row per CDR3 protein. The table shows over 500,000 distinct CDR3 sequences, with 46% occurring only once. The CDR3 length is 12 residues. Germline V CDR1 and CDR2: SNHLY, FYNNEI. V was cut by 10 bases and J by 4 bases, with 13 bases left in between. This sample was included in a study of T cells in Graves' hyperthyroidism and ophthalmopathy. Study-level results: Blood also contained most expanded thyroid clonotypes above 0.001.

The rearrangement uses TRBV2 and TRBJ1-1; TRBD1 might be the D (6 bases). This sequence originates from an adult woman with Graves' disease, either hyperthyroidism or ophthalmopathy (not recorded which). The sequenced material came from peripheral blood or thyroid tissue (not recorded which). CDR3 amino acids: CATRRGITEAFF. Here the CDR3 DNA reads TGTGCCACACGGAGGGGGATCACTGAAGCTTTCTTT.